This T cell receptor beta chain was observed in a study of blood T cell repertoires in COVID-19. Sequencing was performed with immunoSEQ multiplex PCR; in TCRdb, only in-frame clones are kept and a portion is missing. The sample lists 200,000 to 250,000 clones; approximately 85% were seen once. The receptor was derived from a woman between 65 and 79 years old with COVID-19, enrolled during active disease. What was sequenced was peripheral blood.

The CDR3 loop is CASSFRKTGPSGELFF. The CDR3 region has the DNA TGTGCCAGCAGTTTTCGAAAGACAGGGCCCTCCGGGGAGCTGTTTTTT. V usage is TRBV6-5 and J usage is TRBJ2-2, with 7 bases matching TRBD1. Trimming took 4 bases from V and 6 from J; bases not matched to a gene: 11. The CDR3 is 16 residues long. CDR1 and CDR2 (germline): MNHEY, SVGAGI.